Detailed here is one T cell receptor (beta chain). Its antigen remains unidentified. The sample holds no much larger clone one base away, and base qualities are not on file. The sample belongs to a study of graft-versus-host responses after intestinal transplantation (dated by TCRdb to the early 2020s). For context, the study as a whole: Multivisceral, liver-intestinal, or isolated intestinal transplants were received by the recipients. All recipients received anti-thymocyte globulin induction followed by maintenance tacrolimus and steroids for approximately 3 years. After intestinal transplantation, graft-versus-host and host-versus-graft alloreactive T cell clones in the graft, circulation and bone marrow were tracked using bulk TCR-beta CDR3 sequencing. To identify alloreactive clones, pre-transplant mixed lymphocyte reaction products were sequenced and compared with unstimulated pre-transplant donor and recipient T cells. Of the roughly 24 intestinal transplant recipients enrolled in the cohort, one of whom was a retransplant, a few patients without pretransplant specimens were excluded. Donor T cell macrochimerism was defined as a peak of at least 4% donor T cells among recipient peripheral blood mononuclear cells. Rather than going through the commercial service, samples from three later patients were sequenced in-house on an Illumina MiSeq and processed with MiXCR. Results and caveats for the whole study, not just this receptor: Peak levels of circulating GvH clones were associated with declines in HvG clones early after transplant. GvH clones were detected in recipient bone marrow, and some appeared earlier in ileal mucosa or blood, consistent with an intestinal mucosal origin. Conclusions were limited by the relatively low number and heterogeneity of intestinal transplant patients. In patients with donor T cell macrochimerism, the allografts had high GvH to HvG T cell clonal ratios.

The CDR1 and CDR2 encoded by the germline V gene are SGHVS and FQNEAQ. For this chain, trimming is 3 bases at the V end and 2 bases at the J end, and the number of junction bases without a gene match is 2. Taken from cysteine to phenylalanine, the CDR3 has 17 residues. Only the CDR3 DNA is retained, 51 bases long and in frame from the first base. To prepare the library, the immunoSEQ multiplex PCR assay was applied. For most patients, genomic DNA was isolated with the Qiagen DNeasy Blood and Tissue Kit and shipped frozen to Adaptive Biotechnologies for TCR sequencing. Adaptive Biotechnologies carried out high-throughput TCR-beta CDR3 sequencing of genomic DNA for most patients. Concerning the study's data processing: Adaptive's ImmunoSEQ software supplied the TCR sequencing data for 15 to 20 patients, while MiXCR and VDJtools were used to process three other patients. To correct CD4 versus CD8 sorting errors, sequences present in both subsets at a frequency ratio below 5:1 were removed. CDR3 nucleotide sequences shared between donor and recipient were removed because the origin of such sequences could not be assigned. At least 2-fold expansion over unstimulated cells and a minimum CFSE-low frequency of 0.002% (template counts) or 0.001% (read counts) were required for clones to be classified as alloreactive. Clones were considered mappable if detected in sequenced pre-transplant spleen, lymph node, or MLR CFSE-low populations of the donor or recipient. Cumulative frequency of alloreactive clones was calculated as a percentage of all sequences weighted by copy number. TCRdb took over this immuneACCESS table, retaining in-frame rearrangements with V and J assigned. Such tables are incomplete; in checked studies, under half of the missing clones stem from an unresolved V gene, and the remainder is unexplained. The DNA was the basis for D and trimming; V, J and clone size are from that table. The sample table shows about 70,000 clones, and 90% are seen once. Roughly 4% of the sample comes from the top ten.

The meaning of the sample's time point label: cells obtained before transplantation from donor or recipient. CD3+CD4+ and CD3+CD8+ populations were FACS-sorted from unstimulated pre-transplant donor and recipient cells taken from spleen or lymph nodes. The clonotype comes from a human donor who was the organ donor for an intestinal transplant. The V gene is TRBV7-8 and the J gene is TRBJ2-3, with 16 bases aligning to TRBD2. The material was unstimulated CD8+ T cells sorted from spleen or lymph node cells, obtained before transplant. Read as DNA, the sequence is TGTGCCAGCAGCTTGGGGACTAGCGGGGGGGCCACAGATACGCAGTATTTT. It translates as CASSLGTSGGATDTQYF.